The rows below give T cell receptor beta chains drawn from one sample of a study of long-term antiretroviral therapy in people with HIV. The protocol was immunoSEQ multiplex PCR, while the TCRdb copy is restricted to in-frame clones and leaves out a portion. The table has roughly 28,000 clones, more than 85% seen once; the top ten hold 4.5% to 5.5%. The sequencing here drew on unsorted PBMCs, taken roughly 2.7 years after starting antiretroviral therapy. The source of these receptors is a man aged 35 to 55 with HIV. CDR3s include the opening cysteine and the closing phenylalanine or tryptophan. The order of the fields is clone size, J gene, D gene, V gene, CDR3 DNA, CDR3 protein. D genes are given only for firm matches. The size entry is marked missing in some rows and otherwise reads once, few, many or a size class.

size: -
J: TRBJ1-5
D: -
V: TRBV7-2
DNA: TGTGCCAGCAGCTCGACAAGCAATCAGCCCCAGCATTTT
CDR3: CASSSTSNQPQHF

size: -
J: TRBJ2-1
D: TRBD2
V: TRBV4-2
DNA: TGTGCCAGCAGCCAAGACTCGGGGGGTAACAATGAGCAGTTCTTC
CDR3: CASSQDSGGNNEQFF

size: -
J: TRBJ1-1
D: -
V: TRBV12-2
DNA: TGTGCAAGTCGCTCCCTATCGGGGCACAGGGGATGTGTATGCGGAGCTTTCTTT
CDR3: CASRSLSGHRGCVCGAFF

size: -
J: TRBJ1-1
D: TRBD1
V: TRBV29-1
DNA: TGCAGCGGTAGTGACAGGGCGAACACTGAAGCTTTCTTT
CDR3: CSGSDRANTEAFF

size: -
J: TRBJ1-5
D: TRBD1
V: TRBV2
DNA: TGTGCCAGCAGGGACAGGACCCCGGCCAATCAGCCCCAGCATTTT
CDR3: CASRDRTPANQPQHF

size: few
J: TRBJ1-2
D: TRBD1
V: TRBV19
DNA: TGTGCCAGTAGTATAACTAAAGGGGGCTCTTCTGGCTACACCTTC
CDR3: CASSITKGGSSGYTF

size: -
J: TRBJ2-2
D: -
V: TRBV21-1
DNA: TGTGCCAGCAGCAAAGGGCAGGGTGGAACCGGGGAGCTGTTTTTT
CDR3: CASSKGQGGTGELFF

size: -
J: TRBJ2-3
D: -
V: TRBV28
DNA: TGTGCCAGCAGTTTCGCAGGGCGATGGGGTACTAGCACAGATACGCAGTATTTT
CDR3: CASSFAGRWGTSTDTQYF

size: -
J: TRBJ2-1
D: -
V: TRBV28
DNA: TGTGCCGCGGAGGGGGGAGGGCCTCCCGCCTACAATGAGCAGTTCTTC
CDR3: CAAEGGGPPAYNEQFF

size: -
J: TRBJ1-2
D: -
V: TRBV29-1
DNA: TGCAGCACCCGCGCGGGAGCTAACTATGGCTACACCTTC
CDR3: CSTRAGANYGYTF

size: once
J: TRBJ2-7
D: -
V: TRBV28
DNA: TGTGCCAGCAGTTTAAATAGAAACGAGCAGTACTTC
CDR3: CASSLNRNEQYF

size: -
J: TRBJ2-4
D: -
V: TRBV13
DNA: TGTGCCAGCAGCTTAGGGTCAGCTGGAGGCAAAAACATTCAGTACTTC
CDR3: CASSLGSAGGKNIQYF

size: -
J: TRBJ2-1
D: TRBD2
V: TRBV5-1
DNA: TGCGCCAGCAGCTTCCTTCCGGGACTAGCGGGAGAGCGTGGGAATGAGCAGTTCTTC
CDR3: CASSFLPGLAGERGNEQFF

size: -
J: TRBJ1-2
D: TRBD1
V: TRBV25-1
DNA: TGTGCCAGCAGTGAAAGACAGGGTCCCTATTATGGCTACACCTTC
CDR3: CASSERQGPYYGYTF

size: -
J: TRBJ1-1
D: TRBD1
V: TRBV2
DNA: TGTGCCAGCAGTGTAGGACAGGGCGGGAGCACTGAAGCTTTCTTT
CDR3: CASSVGQGGSTEAFF

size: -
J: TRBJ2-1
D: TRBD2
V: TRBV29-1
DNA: TGCAGCGTTGGAAAGGGGACTAGCGGGACCTACAATGAGCAGTTCTTC
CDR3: CSVGKGTSGTYNEQFF

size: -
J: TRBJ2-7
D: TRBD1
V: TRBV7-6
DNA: TGTGCCAGCAGCTCGGGACAGGGGTCGACCGAGCAGTACTTC
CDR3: CASSSGQGSTEQYF

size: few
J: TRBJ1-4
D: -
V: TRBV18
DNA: TGTGCCAGCTCACCCATGACAGGATATAATGAAAAACTGTTTTTT
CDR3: CASSPMTGYNEKLFF

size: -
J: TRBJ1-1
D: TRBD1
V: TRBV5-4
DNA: TGTGCCAGCAGCCCCCGGGGACAGCTTATGAACACTGAAGCTTTCTTT
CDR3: CASSPRGQLMNTEAFF

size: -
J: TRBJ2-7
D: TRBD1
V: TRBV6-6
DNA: TGTGCCAGCAGTTCGGGACAGGGGTTTTCCTACGAGCAGTACTTC
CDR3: CASSSGQGFSYEQYF

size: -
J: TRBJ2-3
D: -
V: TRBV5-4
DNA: TGTGCCAGCAGACAACTTACAGGTGTGAGAACAGATACGCAGTATTTT
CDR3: CASRQLTGVRTDTQYF

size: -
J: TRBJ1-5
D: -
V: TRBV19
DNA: TGTGCCAGTAGTAGCAGGGTAGGTCAGCCCCAGCATTTT
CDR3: CASSSRVGQPQHF

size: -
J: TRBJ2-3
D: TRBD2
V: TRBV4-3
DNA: TGCGCCAGCAGTCGGAGACTAGCGGGGGCCACAGATACGCAGTATTTT
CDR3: CASSRRLAGATDTQYF

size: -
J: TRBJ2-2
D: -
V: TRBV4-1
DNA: TGCGCCAGCAGCCAAGGACAGAGGAACACCGGGGAGCTGTTTTTT
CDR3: CASSQGQRNTGELFF

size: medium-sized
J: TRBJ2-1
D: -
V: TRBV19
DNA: TGTGCCAGTAGTACTACTAGGGGAAATGAGCAGTTCTTC
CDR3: CASSTTRGNEQFF

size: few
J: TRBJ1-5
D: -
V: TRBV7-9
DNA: TGTGCCAGCAGCTTAATGGGGGGAAGGAATCAGCCCCAGCATTTT
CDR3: CASSLMGGRNQPQHF

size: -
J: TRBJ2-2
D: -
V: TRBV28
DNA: TGTGCCAGCAGTTCCGGGACGGTGATCGGCACCGGGGAGCTGTTTTTT
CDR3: CASSSGTVIGTGELFF

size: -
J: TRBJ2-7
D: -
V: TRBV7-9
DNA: TGTGCCAGCAGCTCAACGGGAACTACCTCCTACGAGCAGTACTTC
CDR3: CASSSTGTTSYEQYF

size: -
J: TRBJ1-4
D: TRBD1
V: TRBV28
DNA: TGTGCCAGCAGTTCCGGGACAGGGCCTAATGAAAAACTGTTTTTT
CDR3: CASSSGTGPNEKLFF

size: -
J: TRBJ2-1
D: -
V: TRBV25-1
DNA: TGTGCCAGCAGGGGACGGGAAGACAATGAGCAGTTCTTC
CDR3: CASRGREDNEQFF

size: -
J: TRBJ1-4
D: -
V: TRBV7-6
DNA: TGTGCCAGCAGCGAAACCGGGATATCAACTAATGAAAAACTGTTTTTT
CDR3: CASSETGISTNEKLFF

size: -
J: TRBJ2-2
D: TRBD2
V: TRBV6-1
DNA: TGTGCCAGCAGCCCAAGCGGGATCGGGACCGGGGAGCTGTTTTTT
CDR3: CASSPSGIGTGELFF

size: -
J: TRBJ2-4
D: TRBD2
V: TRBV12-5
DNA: TGTGCTAGTGGTTTAGCGGGAGGTGACATTCAGTACTTC
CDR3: CASGLAGGDIQYF

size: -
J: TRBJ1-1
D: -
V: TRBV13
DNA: TGTGCCAGCAGCTTAGGCCTGACGCCTTTGAACACTGAAGCTTTCTTT
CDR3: CASSLGLTPLNTEAFF

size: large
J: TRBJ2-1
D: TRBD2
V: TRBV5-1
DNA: TGCGCCAGCAAAGCTAGCGGGGACCCCAATGAGCAGTTCTTC
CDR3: CASKASGDPNEQFF

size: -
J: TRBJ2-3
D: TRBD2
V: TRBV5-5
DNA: TGTGCCAGCAGCTACCATCCCACCGCGGGACTAGCATCAGATACGCAGTATTTT
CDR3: CASSYHPTAGLASDTQYF

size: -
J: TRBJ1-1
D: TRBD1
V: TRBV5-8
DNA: TGTGCCAGCAGCTTTCCGGGACAGGGGAGCACTGAAGCTTTCTTT
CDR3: CASSFPGQGSTEAFF

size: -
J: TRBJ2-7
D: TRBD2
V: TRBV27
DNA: TGTGCCATTGGGGGGGCGGGAGGCTCCTACGAGCAGTACTTC
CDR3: CAIGGAGGSYEQYF

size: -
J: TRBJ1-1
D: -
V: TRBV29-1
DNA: TGCAGCGTTGAAAAGGGTACGATGAACACTGAAGCTTTCTTT
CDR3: CSVEKGTMNTEAFF

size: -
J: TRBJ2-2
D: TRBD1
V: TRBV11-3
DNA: TGTGCCAGCAGCCCTGGGACAGGGGGCGCCGGCACCGGGGAGCTGTTTTTT
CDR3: CASSPGTGGAGTGELFF

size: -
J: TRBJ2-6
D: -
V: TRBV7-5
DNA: TGTGCCAGAAGGCGTTGCTGTAGACAAAGTCGGGCCAACGTCCTGACTTTC
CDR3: CARRRCCRQSRANVLTF

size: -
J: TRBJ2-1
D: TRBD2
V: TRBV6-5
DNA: TGTGCCAGCAGTGTAGCGGGAGGGCCCAATGAGCAGTTCTTC
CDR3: CASSVAGGPNEQFF

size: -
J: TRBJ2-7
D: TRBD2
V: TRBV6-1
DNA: TGTGCCAGCAGTGAAAGGGCAGTGACTAGCCCCCACGAGCAGTACTTC
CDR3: CASSERAVTSPHEQYF

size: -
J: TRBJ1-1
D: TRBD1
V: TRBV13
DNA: TGTGCCAGCAGCTTAGGACAGGGGGCAGGGACTGAAGCTTTCTTT
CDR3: CASSLGQGAGTEAFF

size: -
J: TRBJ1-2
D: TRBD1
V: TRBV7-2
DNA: TGTGCCAGCATCGAAACAGGGGCCGTTAACTATGGCTACACCTTC
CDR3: CASIETGAVNYGYTF

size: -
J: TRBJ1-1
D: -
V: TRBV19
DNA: TGTGCCAGTAGTCCCGGGGGGGCAAGAGAAGCTTTCTTT
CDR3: CASSPGGAREAFF

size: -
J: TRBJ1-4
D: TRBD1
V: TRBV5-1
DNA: TGCGCCAGCAGCTTGGACGCCCCCGGGACAGGGGAGGGAAAACTGTTTTTT
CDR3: CASSLDAPGTGEGKLFF

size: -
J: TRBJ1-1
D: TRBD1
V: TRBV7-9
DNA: TGTGCCAGCGGTAAGGACAGGGCGGCGAACACTGAAGCTTTCTTT
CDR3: CASGKDRAANTEAFF

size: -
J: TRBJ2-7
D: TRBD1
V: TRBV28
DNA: TGTGCCTCAACAGGGGGTCCGGTCGAGCAGTACTTC
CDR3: CASTGGPVEQYF

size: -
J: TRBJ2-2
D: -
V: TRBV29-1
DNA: TGCAGCGTTGATGGGAACGGGGAGCTGTTTTTT
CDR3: CSVDGNGELFF

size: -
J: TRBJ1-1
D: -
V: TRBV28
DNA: TGTGCCAGCAGTAGCCAAAGGTCTCTTAACACTGAAGCTTTCTTT
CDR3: CASSSQRSLNTEAFF

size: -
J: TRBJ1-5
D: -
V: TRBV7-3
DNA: TGTGCCAGCAGCTTAGTTCTTCAGGCTCTATATAGCAATCAGCCCCAGCATTTT
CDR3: CASSLVLQALYSNQPQHF

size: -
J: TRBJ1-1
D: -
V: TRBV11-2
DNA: TGTGCCAGCAGTCTCTTACCGGGACTCGGGAGCGCTTTCTTT
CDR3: CASSLLPGLGSAFF

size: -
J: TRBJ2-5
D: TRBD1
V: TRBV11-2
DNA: TGTGCCAGCAGCTCCTTGGACAGGGATTACCAAGAGACCCAGTACTTC
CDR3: CASSSLDRDYQETQYF

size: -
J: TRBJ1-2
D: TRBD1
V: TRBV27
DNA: TGTGCCAGCAGTTTATTAGCCGGGACAGGGATGATCTATGGCTACACCTTC
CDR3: CASSLLAGTGMIYGYTF

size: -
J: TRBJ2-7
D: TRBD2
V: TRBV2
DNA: TGTGCCAGCAGTGTGCGGGGGACGGGGGAGCAGTACTTC
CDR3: CASSVRGTGEQYF

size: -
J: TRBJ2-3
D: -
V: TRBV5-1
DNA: TGCGCCAGCAGGGACGGGACACTCACAGATACGCAGTATTTT
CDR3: CASRDGTLTDTQYF